These 25 T cell receptor beta chains share one sample of origin, sequenced in a study of patients and donors after allogeneic stem cell transplantation. TCRdb used MiXCR to reprocess the RT-PCR reads, holding one entry per CDR3 protein. Of 200,000 to 250,000 distinct CDR3 sequences in the sample, 13% to 15% were seen once. Sample: blood, either unsorted or a sorted T cell fraction (not recorded which). The receptors come from a human donor who was either an allogeneic HSCT recipient or a stem cell or donor lymphocyte infusion donor (not recorded which). It is not recorded whose cells these are; they may come from a transplant donor.

This clonotype was observed at least ten times. The V gene is TRBV12-3 or TRBV12-4, the J gene TRBJ2-2, with a weak D call TRBD2 (6 bases). V was clipped by 7 bases and J by 6 bases, with 21 bases between them. The CDR3 totals 16 residues. CDR3 coding DNA: TGTGCCAGCACCCCTCATCCGGGAGCCGGGGCCGGGGAGCTGTTTTTT. Encoded protein: CASTPHPGAGAGELFF.

DNA of the CDR3: TGTGCCAGCAGCAAAAGAATGTGGGCGTTCTCTGGAAACACCATATATTTT. Translated, it gives CASSKRMWAFSGNTIYF. The rearrangement links TRBV21-1 to TRBJ1-3; the table's D call, TRBD1, was not checked against the DNA. TRBV21-1 is an annotated pseudogene. This CDR3 region has 17 residues.

This clonotype was found many times. The chain employs TRBV12-3 or TRBV12-4 and TRBJ1-3; 9 bases map to TRBD1. The CDR3 is 14 amino acids. Trimming at V came to 7 bases and at J to 1 base, leaving 2 bases not matched to a gene. CDR3 loop: CASTDRGSGNTIYF. DNA of the CDR3: TGTGCCAGCACCGACAGGGGGTCTGGAAACACCATATATTTT.

V is TRBV5-1 and J is TRBJ1-3; TRBD1 might be the D (6 bases). V lost 0 bases and J lost 0, with 7 bases in between. The CDR3 totals 15 residues. Germline V gene data show CDR1 as SGHRS and CDR2 as YFSETQ. This CDR3 is CASSLDRVSGNTIYF. The CDR3 DNA is TGCGCCAGCAGCTTGGACAGGGTCTCTGGAAACACCATATATTTT. Supplemented by reference TRBV5-1 and TRBJ1-3, the full variable domain reads KAGVTQTPRYLIKTRGQQVTLSCSPISGHRSVSWYQQTPGQGLQFLFEYFSETQRNKGNFPGRFSGRQFSNSRSEMNVSTLELGDSALYLCASSLDRVSGNTIYFGEGSWLTVV.

This sequence joins TRBV12-3 or TRBV12-4 and TRBJ2-4, with D unclear. Trimming took 7 bases from V and 0 from J, leaving 7 bases between them. The CDR3 is made up of 13 amino acids. This chain's CDR3 is CASTDLAKNIQYF. The CDR3 DNA reads TGTGCCAGCACCGACCTAGCCAAAAACATTCAGTACTTC.

The V call is TRBV11-3, the J call TRBJ2-5; D is unresolved. V was pared by 6 bases and J by 3 bases, with 11 bases between. Germline lookup yields CDR1 SGHNT and CDR2 YENEEA. The CDR3 loop spans 13 amino acids. In DNA form, the CDR3 reads TGTGCCAGCAGAGGGCAGCAAAAAGAGACCCAGTACTTC. Translation gives CASRGQQKETQYF.

V and J are TRBV12-3 or TRBV12-4 and TRBJ1-2; TRBD1 aligns across 8 bases. J was trimmed by 5 bases and V by 6 bases; bases with no gene match: 8. This CDR3 comprises 14 residues. The CDR3 DNA reads as TGTGCCAGCAGGTCAACAGGGGGTAGATATGGCTACACCTTC. Protein: CASRSTGGRYGYTF.

Here the CDR3 reads CAWKFSGCDNSPLHF. CDR3 nucleotides: TGTGCCTGGAAGTTCAGCGGGTGCGATAATTCACCCCTCCACTTT. The genes are TRBV30 and TRBJ1-6; the D is unclear. Germline V gene sequence: CDR1 GTSNPN, CDR2 SVGIG (reference sequence). V was clipped by 4 bases and J by 5 bases, with 15 bases between them. The CDR3 loop spans 15 amino acids.

This sequence joins TRBV6-1 and TRBJ2-1, with 13 nucleotides matching TRBD2. J gave up 0 bases and V 6 bases, and 5 bases lay outside the gene matches. The CDR3 runs 17 residues. Germline values: CDR1 MNHNS, CDR2 SASEGT. CDR3 DNA sequence: TGTGCCAGCAGCCGACTAGCGGGAGGAGGCTCCTACAATGAGCAGTTCTTC. Translated: CASSRLAGGGSYNEQFF.

The rearrangement joins TRBV12-3 or TRBV12-4 to TRBJ1-5; D gene uncertain. V shed 5 bases and J shed 7 bases, with 15 bases lying between them. CDR3 length: 14 amino acids. For the CDR3, the DNA is TGTGCCAGCAGTAACGCATGGGGAAGACAGCCCCAGCATTTT. This codes for CASSNAWGRQPQHF.

This clonotype was seen more than once but under ten times. The chain recombines TRBV14 with TRBJ2-5; TRBD2 matches 7 bases. V gave up 0 bases and J gave up 2 bases; unmatched junction bases: 3. The CDR3 extends over 15 amino acids. Germline V gene sequence: CDR1 SGHDN, CDR2 FVKESK. The CDR3 loop reads CASSQDGRGQETQYF. The CDR3 DNA sequence: TGTGCCAGCAGCCAAGATGGGAGGGGACAAGAGACCCAGTACTTC.

This clonotype turned up a few times. V is TRBV4-1 and J is TRBJ2-7; TRBD1 agrees at 9 bases. Germline V gene data show CDR1 as MGHRA and CDR2 as YSYEKL. Unmatched junction bases numbered 11, after V lost 5 bases and J lost 6 bases. This CDR3 has 15 residues. DNA of the CDR3: TGCGCCAGCAGCTACACAGGACAGGGGTTAATCGAGCAGTACTTC. Residues: CASSYTGQGLIEQYF.

At least ten counts were recorded for this clonotype. This chain links TRBV12-3 or TRBV12-4 with TRBJ2-7; a weak D match, TRBD2 (6 bases). There are 12 residues in the CDR3. Trimming left V 6 bases short and J 12 bases short, with 18 bases between. The CDR3 DNA sequence: TGTGCCAGCAGCCCGATGGGAGGATCGCGGTACTTC. Its translation is CASSPMGGSRYF.

V gene TRBV27 combines with J gene TRBJ1-1; 8 positions match TRBD1. This CDR3 region has 13 residues. Germline loops: CDR1 MNHEY, CDR2 SMNVEV (reference sequence). V dropped 6 bases and J dropped 3; count of bases not matched to a gene: 3. The DNA for the CDR3 is TGTGCCAGCAGCCGACAGGGGTACACTGAAGCTTTCTTT. This sequence encodes CASSRQGYTEAFF.

This clonotype was seen a few times. The chain uses TRBV24-1 and TRBJ1-2, with D perhaps matching TRBD1 (6 bases). This CDR3 is 14 amino acids long. Trimming cost V 6 bases and J 2 bases, with 12 bases left between them. Looked up from germline, CDR1 is KGHDR and CDR2 is SFDVKD. CDR3 bases: TGTGCCACCAGTACCGGGACAAGAAACTATGGCTACACCTTC. Translation: CATSTGTRNYGYTF.

The V and J genes are TRBV29-1 and TRBJ1-3; no reliable D call. Germline CDR1 and CDR2: SQVTM and ANQGSEA. V was cut by 4 bases and J by 0 bases, with 10 bases left in between. CDR3 size: 14 residues. CDR3 residues: CSVAVKHSGNTIYF. In DNA form, the CDR3 reads TGCAGCGTTGCGGTGAAACACTCTGGAAACACCATATATTTT.

This clonotype was seen at least ten times. The chain carries TRBV27 and TRBJ2-7, with TRBD1 matching over 9 bases. The CDR3 is 17 residues long. Germline V gives CDR1 MNHEY, CDR2 SMNVEV (reference sequence). V was clipped by 2 bases and J by 3 bases; unmatched bases: 11. This CDR3 reads CASSLSAPGQGIYEQYF. CDR3 DNA: TGTGCCAGCAGTTTAAGCGCGCCTGGACAGGGGATCTACGAGCAGTACTTC.

This clonotype occurred many times. The chain combines TRBV7-3 with TRBJ2-1; 9 nucleotides match TRBD2. This CDR3 region has 15 residues. CDR1 is SGHTA, CDR2 FQGTGA, per germline. The V segment lost 3 bases and the J segment 5 bases; nucleotides outside the gene matches: 5. In nucleotides, the CDR3 is TGTGCCAGCAGCTTGGCCGGGACTAGCCACAATGAGCAGTTCTTC. This sequence encodes CASSLAGTSHNEQFF. The full variable domain, in which reference TRBV7-3 and TRBJ2-1 provide the parts outside the CDR3, is GAGVSQTPSNKVTEKGKYVELRCDPISGHTALYWYRQSLGQGPEFLIYFQGTGAADDSGLPNDRFFAVRPEGSVSTLKIQRTERGDSAVYLCASSLAGTSHNEQFFGPGTRLTVL.

This chain's CDR3 is CASRWRDSPGELFF. CDR3 coding DNA: TGTGCCAGCAGGTGGCGGGACTCTCCCGGGGAGCTGTTTTTT. The genes are TRBV2 and TRBJ2-2; possible D gene TRBD2, 6 bases. Germline values: CDR1 SNHLY, CDR2 FYNNEI. This CDR3 comprises 14 residues. V lost 6 bases, J lost 6 bases, and 14 bases lay in between.

This clonotype was seen ten or more times. This chain uses TRBV5-1 with TRBJ1-2; D not resolved. V lost 5 bases to trimming and J lost 8 bases, with 16 bases between them. This CDR3 has 13 residues. Germline lookup yields CDR1 SGHRS and CDR2 YFSETQ. CDR3 sequence (DNA): TGCGCCAGCAGTGACGTCCCGGGAGGAGGCTACACCTTC. Translating it yields CASSDVPGGGYTF. The full variable domain, in which reference TRBV5-1 and TRBJ1-2 provide the parts outside the CDR3, is KAGVTQTPRYLIKTRGQQVTLSCSPISGHRSVSWYQQTPGQGLQFLFEYFSETQRNKGNFPGRFSGRQFSNSRSEMNVSTLELGDSALYLCASSDVPGGGYTFGSGTRLTVV.

This clonotype was counted between two and nine times. The chain has TRBV18 and TRBJ2-1; 11 positions match TRBD2. Looked up from germline, CDR1 is KGHSH and CDR2 is LQKENI. The junction had 11 bases not matched to a gene; V was cut back by 6 bases and J by 7 bases. The CDR3 covers 16 residues. DNA for the CDR3: TGTGCCAGCTCCGAATTAGCGGGAGGGCAAGTGAATGAGCAGTTCTTC. Encoded protein: CASSELAGGQVNEQFF.

This clonotype was found a few times. The chain has TRBV6-1 and TRBJ1-5, with D hard to call. CDR3 length equals 14 residues. Between the trimmed V and J ends, which lost 4 bases and 0 bases, there was a span of 7 bases. The germline gives CDR1 MNHNS, CDR2 SASEGT. CDR3: CASSVGYSNQPQHF. The CDR3 region has the DNA TGTGCCAGCAGTGTAGGATATAGCAATCAGCCCCAGCATTTT.

The chain is built from TRBV30 and TRBJ2-3; 12 nucleotides align to TRBD2. This CDR3 spans 14 amino acids. With V trimmed by 3 bases and J by 6 bases, 4 bases remained unmatched. Germline V lookup: CDR1 GTSNPN, CDR2 SVGIG (reference sequence). The CDR3 region has the DNA TGTGCCTGGAGGACTAGCGGGAGTGTCGATACGCAGTATTTT. It is translated as CAWRTSGSVDTQYF.

This clonotype was recorded at least ten times. This chain joins TRBV9 and TRBJ2-1, with 9 bases aligning to TRBD2. CDR1 and CDR2 (germline): SGDLS, YYNGEE. Losses at the gene ends were 2 bases for V and 9 bases for J; bases not matched to a gene: 6. The CDR3 has 14 amino acids. As DNA, the CDR3 is TGTGCCAGCAGCGTGCGGGGGGGCCCCAGTGAGCAGTTCTTC. It translates to CASSVRGGPSEQFF.

This clonotype was recorded many times. Relative to the germline gene, one junction end is altered; a read error may explain this. J is TRBJ2-7 and V is TRBV14; TRBD2 might be the D (6 bases). Germline CDR1 is SGHDN and CDR2 is FVKESK. The CDR3 is made up of 13 amino acids. As DNA, the CDR3 is TGTGCCAGCAGCCAAGATAAAGGCGGACTACATCTTTTC. Translating it yields CASSQDKGGLHLF.